This is a list of T cell receptor beta chains from one sample in a study of blood T cell repertoires in COVID-19. Profiling relied on immunoSEQ multiplex PCR, and the TCRdb table lists in-frame clones only, not all of them. The sample shows 200,000 or so clones, approximately 84% of them seen only once. Sequencing was done on a sample of PBMCs or T cells enriched from blood (not recorded which). The receptors derive from a man aged 60 to 75 who had recovered from COVID-19. Both conserved end residues are part of each CDR3. Fields, in order: D gene, clone size, V gene, J gene, CDR3 protein, CDR3 DNA. The D gene is left open where the match is weak. Part of the rows lack a size; the others show once, few, many or a class for expanded clones.

-	-	TRBV5-4	TRBJ2-5	CASTLAGVETQYF	TGTGCCAGCACCCTGGCGGGTGTAGAGACCCAGTACTTC
-	-	TRBV19	TRBJ1-2	CASSIEATGPSLNYGYTF	TGTGCCAGTAGTATAGAGGCGACAGGTCCCAGTCTGAACTATGGCTACACCTTC
TRBD1	-	TRBV6-5	TRBJ1-3	CASSPRGNGNTIYF	TGTGCCAGCAGTCCCAGGGGGAATGGAAACACCATATATTTT
-	-	TRBV7-8	TRBJ2-3	CASSRVAGVGTDTQYF	TGTGCCAGCAGCAGAGTCGCGGGTGTTGGCACAGATACGCAGTATTTT
-	once	TRBV7-9	TRBJ2-1	CASSLSGGAYNEQFF	TGTGCCAGCAGCTTATCTGGGGGGGCTTACAATGAGCAGTTCTTC
-	-	TRBV11-3	TRBJ2-6	CASSSSSGANVLTF	TGTGCCAGCAGCTCGTCCTCCGGGGCCAACGTCCTGACTTTC
TRBD1	-	TRBV18	TRBJ1-6	CASSRGTGVDNSPLHF	TGTGCCAGCTCAAGAGGGACAGGGGTGGATAATTCACCCCTCCACTTT
TRBD2	-	TRBV27	TRBJ2-3	CASSLGGDVNTQYF	TGTGCCAGCAGTTTAGGGGGGGACGTCAATACGCAGTATTTT
-	-	TRBV5-8	TRBJ1-4	CASSLIGGALEKLFF	TGTGCCAGCAGCTTGATTGGGGGGGCGCTTGAAAAACTGTTTTTT
-	-	TRBV19	TRBJ1-5	CASSNTGFQPQHF	TGTGCCAGTAGCAATACAGGGTTCCAGCCCCAGCATTTT
TRBD2	once	TRBV5-8	TRBJ2-3	CASSLAGVAGGNTDTQYF	TGTGCCAGCAGCTTGGCCGGCGTAGCGGGGGGAAACACAGATACGCAGTATTTT
-	-	TRBV7-8	TRBJ2-1	CASSLTGLASYNEQFF	TGTGCCAGCAGCCTTACGGGCCTAGCGTCCTACAATGAGCAGTTCTTC
TRBD1	-	TRBV5-1	TRBJ1-2	CASSPRDRNYGYTF	TGCGCCAGCAGCCCAAGGGACAGGAACTATGGCTACACCTTC
TRBD1	-	TRBV7-2	TRBJ2-4	CASSGGQGKNIQYF	TGTGCCAGCAGCGGGGGACAGGGGAAAAACATTCAGTACTTC
-	-	TRBV19	TRBJ1-2	CASTESGGLNYGYTF	TGTGCCAGTACCGAATCCGGGGGACTTAACTATGGCTACACCTTC
TRBD1	once	TRBV15	TRBJ2-7	CATSRDRSSYEQYF	TGTGCCACCAGCAGGGACAGGAGCTCCTACGAGCAGTACTTC
-	-	TRBV4-1	TRBJ2-2	CASRWTVNTGELFF	TGCGCCAGCAGGTGGACAGTTAACACCGGGGAGCTGTTTTTT
TRBD1	once	TRBV5-6	TRBJ2-4	CASSFQGAAKNIQYF	TGTGCCAGCAGCTTTCAGGGGGCGGCCAAAAACATTCAGTACTTC
-	few	TRBV18	TRBJ1-1	CASSPIMGHPKTEAFF	TGTGCCAGCTCACCAATTATGGGACACCCGAAGACTGAAGCTTTCTTT
-	-	TRBV7-2	TRBJ2-7	CASTDAGRFSYEQYF	TGTGCCAGCACCGATGCGGGTAGGTTCTCCTACGAGCAGTACTTC
TRBD2	-	TRBV5-4	TRBJ2-3	CASSSTSGGPSTDTQYF	TGTGCCAGCAGCTCGACTAGCGGGGGGCCTAGCACAGATACGCAGTATTTT
TRBD1	once	TRBV7-2	TRBJ1-6	CASSLGTPGQSNSPLHF	TGTGCCAGCAGCTTAGGTACCCCGGGACAGAGTAATTCACCCCTCCACTTT
-	-	TRBV11-2	TRBJ2-1	CASSLRSGYSNEQFF	TGTGCCAGCAGCTTACGGTCGGGATACAGCAATGAGCAGTTCTTC
TRBD1	-	TRBV7-9	TRBJ2-4	CASSLRGQGERGKNIQYF	TGTGCCAGCAGCCTCCGAGGACAGGGGGAGAGGGGCAAAAACATTCAGTACTTC
-	-	TRBV30	TRBJ1-5	CAWSGDWTNQPQHF	TGTGCCTGGAGCGGGGACTGGACGAATCAGCCCCAGCATTTT
-	-	TRBV18	TRBJ1-5	CASSPVEQGGNQPQHF	TGTGCCAGCTCACCAGTGGAACAGGGTGGCAATCAGCCCCAGCATTTT
TRBD1	-	TRBV19	TRBJ1-2	CASSPLGTGALNYGYTF	TGTGCCAGTAGCCCGCTCGGGACAGGGGCTCTTAACTATGGCTACACCTTC
TRBD1	few	TRBV3-1/TRBV3-2	TRBJ2-5	CASSQVTGGWTQYF	TGTGCCAGCAGCCAAGTGACAGGGGGGTGGACCCAGTACTTC
-	-	TRBV6-2/TRBV6-3	TRBJ1-2	CASSKDRQYGYTF	TGTGCCAGCAGCAAAGACAGACAGTATGGCTACACCTTC
-	-	TRBV18	TRBJ2-7	CASSPGGARSSYEQYF	TGTGCCAGCTCACCGGGGGGGGCCAGGAGCTCCTACGAGCAGTACTTC
-	-	TRBV10-3	TRBJ2-7	CAIRDSQHTQLEQYF	TGTGCCATCAGAGACTCCCAGCACACCCAACTTGAGCAGTACTTC
TRBD1	-	TRBV12-3/TRBV12-4	TRBJ2-7	CASSFQGAGEQYF	TGTGCCAGCAGTTTCCAGGGGGCAGGGGAGCAGTACTTC
-	once	TRBV3-1/TRBV3-2	TRBJ1-2	CASSLSGGEMIFGYTF	TGTGCCAGCAGCCTCTCTGGGGGCGAGATGATCTTTGGCTACACCTTC
TRBD2	-	TRBV3-1/TRBV3-2	TRBJ2-3	CASSQAGSGGFTDTQYF	TGTGCCAGCAGCCAAGCGGGTAGCGGGGGGTTTACAGATACGCAGTATTTT
TRBD1	-	TRBV7-9	TRBJ2-3	CASSLQGDEQYF	TGTGCCAGCAGCTTGCAGGGGGACGAGCAGTATTTT
TRBD1	few	TRBV7-2	TRBJ1-6	CASSSTGGSPLHF	TGTGCCAGCAGCTCCACAGGGGGCTCACCCCTCCACTTT
-	-	TRBV7-9	TRBJ2-4	CASSRRGAGNIQYF	TGTGCCAGCAGCCGCCGGGGGGCAGGAAACATTCAGTACTTC
TRBD1	-	TRBV7-8	TRBJ1-6	CASSPDRDNSPLHF	TGTGCCAGCAGCCCGGACAGGGATAATTCACCCCTCCACTTT
-	-	TRBV15	TRBJ2-1	CATSRGQLDEQFF	TGTGCCACCAGCAGAGGACAGTTGGATGAGCAGTTCTTC
TRBD2	-	TRBV5-1	TRBJ2-7	CASSLGGTSGEEQYF	TGCGCCAGCAGCTTGGGAGGGACTAGCGGGGAAGAGCAGTACTTC
-	-	TRBV6-5	TRBJ1-2	CASSRTVSYGYTF	TGTGCCAGCAGTAGGACAGTCTCCTATGGCTACACCTTC
-	-	TRBV12-3/TRBV12-4	TRBJ1-4	CASSLGQGRVLFF	TGTGCCAGCAGTTTGGGGCAGGGTAGGGTTCTGTTTTTT
-	-	TRBV3-1/TRBV3-2	TRBJ1-3	CASSQEGGDTIYF	TGTGCCAGCAGCCAAGAAGGGGGAGACACCATATATTTT
TRBD1	-	TRBV2	TRBJ1-2	CASRTGQVYGYTF	TGTGCCAGCAGGACCGGACAGGTCTATGGCTACACCTTC
TRBD1	-	TRBV7-2	TRBJ1-1	CASSLEDRVVTEAFF	TGTGCCAGCAGCTTAGAGGACAGGGTTGTGACTGAAGCTTTCTTT
TRBD2	-	TRBV15	TRBJ2-3	CATSRDPGLPLTDTQYF	TGTGCCACCAGCAGAGATCCGGGACTACCTCTCACAGATACGCAGTATTTT
-	-	TRBV5-1	TRBJ2-3	CASSFLSDTDTQYF	TGCGCCAGCAGCTTTCTCAGCGACACAGATACGCAGTATTTT
TRBD2	-	TRBV5-5	TRBJ2-2	CASSFEGGANTGELFF	TGTGCCAGCAGCTTTGAGGGAGGGGCGAACACCGGGGAGCTGTTTTTT
TRBD2	-	TRBV5-6	TRBJ2-2	CASSLATSGGATTGELFF	TGTGCCAGCAGCTTGGCCACTAGCGGGGGGGCTACCACCGGGGAGCTGTTTTTT
-	few	TRBV14	TRBJ1-6	CASSHWQSGIYNSPLHF	TGTGCCAGCAGCCACTGGCAGAGCGGGATCTATAATTCACCCCTCCACTTT
TRBD1	-	TRBV29-1	TRBJ2-5	CSLLGTVGGSETQYF	TGCAGCCTCCTCGGGACAGTTGGTGGGTCAGAGACCCAGTACTTC
-	-	TRBV6-5	TRBJ1-2	CASSQQGVGYTF	TGTGCCAGCAGTCAACAGGGAGTTGGCTACACCTTC
-	-	TRBV7-3	TRBJ1-5	CASSLRGARGNQPQHF	TGTGCCAGCAGCTTACGGGGGGCGCGGGGCAATCAGCCCCAGCATTTT
-	-	TRBV7-3	TRBJ1-1	CASSLTGSMNTEAFF	TGTGCCAGCAGCTTAACGGGCAGCATGAACACTGAAGCTTTCTTT
TRBD1	-	TRBV11-3	TRBJ2-2	CASSPRTGGSGELFF	TGTGCCAGCAGCCCGCGGACAGGGGGCTCCGGGGAGCTGTTTTTT
-	-	TRBV6-5	TRBJ1-2	CASSRRGREDYGYTF	TGTGCCAGCAGCCGCCGGGGCAGGGAGGACTATGGCTACACCTTC
-	-	TRBV7-8	TRBJ1-5	CASSLAMSNQPQHF	TGTGCCAGCAGCTTAGCCATGAGCAATCAGCCCCAGCATTTT